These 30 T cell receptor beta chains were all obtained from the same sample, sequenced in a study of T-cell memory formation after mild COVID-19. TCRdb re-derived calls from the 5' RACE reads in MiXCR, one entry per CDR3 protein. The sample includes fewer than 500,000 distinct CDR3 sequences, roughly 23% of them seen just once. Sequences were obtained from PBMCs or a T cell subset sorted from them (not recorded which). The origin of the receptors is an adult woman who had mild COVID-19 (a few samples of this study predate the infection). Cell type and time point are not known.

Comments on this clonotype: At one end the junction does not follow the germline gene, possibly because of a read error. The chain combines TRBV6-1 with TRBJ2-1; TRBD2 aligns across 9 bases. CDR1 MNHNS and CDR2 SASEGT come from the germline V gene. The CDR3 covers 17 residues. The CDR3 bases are TGTCCCAGCAGCTCGGGACTAGCAGGGGCCCGTTGGAGTGAGCAGTTCTTC. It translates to CPSSSGLAGARWSEQFF.

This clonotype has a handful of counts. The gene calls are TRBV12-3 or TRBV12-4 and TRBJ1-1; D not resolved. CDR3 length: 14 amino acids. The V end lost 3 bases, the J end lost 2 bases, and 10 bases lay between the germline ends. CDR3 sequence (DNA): TGTGCCAGCAGTTTCAGGTTTGGAAACACTGAAGCTTTCTTT. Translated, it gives CASSFRFGNTEAFF.

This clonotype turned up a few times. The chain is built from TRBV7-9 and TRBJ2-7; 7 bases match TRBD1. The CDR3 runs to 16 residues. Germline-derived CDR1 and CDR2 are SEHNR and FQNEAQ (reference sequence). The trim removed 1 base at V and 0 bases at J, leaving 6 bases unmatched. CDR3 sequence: CASSLGVGQYSYEQYF. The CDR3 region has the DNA TGTGCCAGCAGCTTAGGAGTGGGACAGTACTCCTACGAGCAGTACTTC. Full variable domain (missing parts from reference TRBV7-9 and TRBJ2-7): DTGVSQNPRHKITKRGQNVTFRCDPISEHNRLYWYRQTLGQGPEFLTYFQNEAQLEKSRLLSDRFSAERPKGSFSTLEIQRTEQGDSAMYLCASSLGVGQYSYEQYFGPGTRLTVT.

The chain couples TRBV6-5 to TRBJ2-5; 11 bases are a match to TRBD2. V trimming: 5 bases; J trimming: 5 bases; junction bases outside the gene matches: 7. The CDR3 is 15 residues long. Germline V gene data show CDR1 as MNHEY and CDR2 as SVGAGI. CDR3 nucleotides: TGTGCCAGCAGTCCGACTAGCGGGGCGAGGGAGACCCAGTACTTC. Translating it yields CASSPTSGARETQYF.

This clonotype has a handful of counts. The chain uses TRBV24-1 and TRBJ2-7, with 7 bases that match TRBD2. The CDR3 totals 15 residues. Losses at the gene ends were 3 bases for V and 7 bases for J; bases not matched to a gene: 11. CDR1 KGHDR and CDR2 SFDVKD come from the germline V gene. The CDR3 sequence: CATSDPRTSGLEQYF. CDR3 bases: TGTGCCACCAGTGATCCCCGGACTAGTGGGCTTGAGCAGTACTTC.

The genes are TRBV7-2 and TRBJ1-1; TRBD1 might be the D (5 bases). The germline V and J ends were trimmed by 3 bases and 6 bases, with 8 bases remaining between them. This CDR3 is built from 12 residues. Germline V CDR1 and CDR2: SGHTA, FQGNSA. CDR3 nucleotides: TGTGCCAGCAGCTTTCCAGGGTCTGAAGCTTTCTTT. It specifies CASSFPGSEAFF.

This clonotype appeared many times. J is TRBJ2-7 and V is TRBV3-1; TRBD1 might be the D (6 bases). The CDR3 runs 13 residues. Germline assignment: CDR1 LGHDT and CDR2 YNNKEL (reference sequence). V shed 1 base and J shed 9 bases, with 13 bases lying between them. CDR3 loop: CASSQGGHSSQYF. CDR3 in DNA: TGTGCCAGCAGCCAAGGGGGACATTCATCGCAGTACTTC.

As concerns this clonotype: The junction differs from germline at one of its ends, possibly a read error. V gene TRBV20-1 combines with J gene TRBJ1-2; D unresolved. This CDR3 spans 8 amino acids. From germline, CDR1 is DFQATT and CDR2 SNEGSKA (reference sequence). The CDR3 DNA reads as TGCAGTGCTAGGGGCGGGTTCTTC. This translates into CSARGGFF.

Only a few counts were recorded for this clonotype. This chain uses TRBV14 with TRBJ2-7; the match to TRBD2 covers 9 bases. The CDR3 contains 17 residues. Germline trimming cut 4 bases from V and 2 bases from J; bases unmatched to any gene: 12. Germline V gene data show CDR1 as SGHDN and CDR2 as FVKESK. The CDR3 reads CASSRAPAGLATYEQYF. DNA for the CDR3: TGTGCCAGCAGCCGTGCCCCCGCGGGACTAGCTACCTACGAGCAGTACTTC.

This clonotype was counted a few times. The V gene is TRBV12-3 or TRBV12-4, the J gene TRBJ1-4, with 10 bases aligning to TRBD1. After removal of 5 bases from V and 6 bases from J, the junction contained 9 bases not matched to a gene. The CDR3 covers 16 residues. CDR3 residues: CASSPWTGGMDEKLFF. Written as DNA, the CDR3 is TGTGCCAGCAGTCCCTGGACAGGGGGTATGGATGAAAAACTGTTTTTT.

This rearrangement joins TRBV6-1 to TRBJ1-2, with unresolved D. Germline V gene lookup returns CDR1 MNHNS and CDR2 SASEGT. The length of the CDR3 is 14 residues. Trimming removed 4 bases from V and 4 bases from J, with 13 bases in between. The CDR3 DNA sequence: TGTGCCAGCAGTGCGGGGAGTCATCGCTATGGCTACACCTTC. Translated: CASSAGSHRYGYTF.

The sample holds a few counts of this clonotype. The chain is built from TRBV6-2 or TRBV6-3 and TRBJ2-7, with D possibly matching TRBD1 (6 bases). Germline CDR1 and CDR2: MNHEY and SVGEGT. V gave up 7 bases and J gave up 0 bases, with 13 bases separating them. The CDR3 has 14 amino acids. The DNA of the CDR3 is TGTGCCAGCACCTACGAGGGGGTCTCCTACGAGCAGTACTTC. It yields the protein CASTYEGVSYEQYF.

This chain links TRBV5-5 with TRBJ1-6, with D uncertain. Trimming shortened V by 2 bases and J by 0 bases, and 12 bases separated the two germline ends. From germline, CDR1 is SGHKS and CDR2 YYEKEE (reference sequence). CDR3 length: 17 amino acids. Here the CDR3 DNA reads TGTGCCAGCAGCTTCAGCCGGGTGGGCTCCTATAATTCACCCCTCCACTTT. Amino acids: CASSFSRVGSYNSPLHF.

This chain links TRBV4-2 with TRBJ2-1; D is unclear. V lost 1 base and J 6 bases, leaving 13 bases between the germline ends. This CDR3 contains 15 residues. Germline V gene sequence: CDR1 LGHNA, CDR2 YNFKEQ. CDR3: CASSQARHLPNEQFF. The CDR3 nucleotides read TGTGCCAGCAGCCAAGCGCGGCACTTACCCAATGAGCAGTTCTTC.

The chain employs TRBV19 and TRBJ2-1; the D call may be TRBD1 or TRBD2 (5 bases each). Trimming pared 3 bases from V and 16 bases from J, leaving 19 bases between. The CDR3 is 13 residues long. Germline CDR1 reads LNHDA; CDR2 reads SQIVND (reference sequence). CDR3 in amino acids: CASSIAPGPGRFF. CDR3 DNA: TGTGCCAGTAGTATCGCGCCGGGACCCGGGCGATTCTTC. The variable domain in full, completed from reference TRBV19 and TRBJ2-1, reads DGGITQSPKYLFRKEGQNVTLSCEQNLNHDAMYWYRQDPGQGLRLIYYSQIVNDFQKGDIAEGYSVSREKKESFPLTVTSAQKNPTAFYLCASSIAPGPGRFFGPGTRLTVL.

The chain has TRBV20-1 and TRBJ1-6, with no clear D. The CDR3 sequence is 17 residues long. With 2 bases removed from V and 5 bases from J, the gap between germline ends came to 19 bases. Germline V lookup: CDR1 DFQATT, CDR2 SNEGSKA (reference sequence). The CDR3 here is CSARTHLNPGDNSPLHF. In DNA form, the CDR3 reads TGCAGTGCTAGAACTCATCTCAACCCTGGGGATAATTCACCCCTCCACTTT.

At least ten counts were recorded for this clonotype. The CDR3, as DNA: TGCGCCAGCAGCTCCGGAACAACTAGCGGGGGGGCCAATGAGCAGTTCTTC. This gives the protein CASSSGTTSGGANEQFF. The chain carries TRBV5-1 and TRBJ2-1; 13 bases match TRBD2. The CDR3 runs to 17 residues. The ends lost 3 bases at V and 6 bases at J; junction bases unmatched: 9. Germline V gives CDR1 SGHRS, CDR2 YFSETQ.

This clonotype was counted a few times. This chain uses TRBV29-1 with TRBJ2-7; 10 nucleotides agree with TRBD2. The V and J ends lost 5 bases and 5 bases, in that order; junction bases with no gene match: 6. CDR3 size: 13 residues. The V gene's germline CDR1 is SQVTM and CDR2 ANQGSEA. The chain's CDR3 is CSVPAGGLDEQYF. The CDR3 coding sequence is TGCAGCGTTCCAGCGGGAGGGCTAGACGAGCAGTACTTC.

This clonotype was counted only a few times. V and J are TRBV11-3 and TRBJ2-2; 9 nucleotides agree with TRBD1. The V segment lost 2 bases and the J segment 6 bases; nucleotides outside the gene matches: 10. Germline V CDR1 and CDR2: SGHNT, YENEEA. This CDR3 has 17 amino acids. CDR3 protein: CASSLFPGQGRAGELFF. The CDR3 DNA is TGTGCCAGCAGCTTATTCCCGGGACAGGGACGCGCCGGGGAGCTGTTTTTT.

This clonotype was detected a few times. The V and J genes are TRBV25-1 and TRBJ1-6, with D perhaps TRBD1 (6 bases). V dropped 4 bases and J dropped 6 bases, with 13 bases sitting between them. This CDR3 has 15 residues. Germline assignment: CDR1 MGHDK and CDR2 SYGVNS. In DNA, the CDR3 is TGTGCCAGCAGTGCGAACAGGGAGGCTAATTCACCCCTCCACTTT. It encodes CASSANREANSPLHF.

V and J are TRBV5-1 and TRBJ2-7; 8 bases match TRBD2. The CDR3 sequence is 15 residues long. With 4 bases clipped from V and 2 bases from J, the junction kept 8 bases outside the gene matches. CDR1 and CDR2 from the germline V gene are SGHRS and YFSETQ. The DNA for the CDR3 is TGCGCCAGCAGCCAAGCACTAGCGGTGACCTACGAGCAGTACTTC. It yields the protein CASSQALAVTYEQYF.

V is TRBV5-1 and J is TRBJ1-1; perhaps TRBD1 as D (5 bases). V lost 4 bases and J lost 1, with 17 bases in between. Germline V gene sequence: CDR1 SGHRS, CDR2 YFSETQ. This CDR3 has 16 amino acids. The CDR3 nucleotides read TGCGCCAGCAGCCAGGGCCTGTTTGACGCGAACACTGAAGCTTTCTTT. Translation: CASSQGLFDANTEAFF. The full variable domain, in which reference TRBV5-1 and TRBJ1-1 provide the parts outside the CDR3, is KAGVTQTPRYLIKTRGQQVTLSCSPISGHRSVSWYQQTPGQGLQFLFEYFSETQRNKGNFPGRFSGRQFSNSRSEMNVSTLELGDSALYLCASSQGLFDANTEAFFGQGTRLTVV.

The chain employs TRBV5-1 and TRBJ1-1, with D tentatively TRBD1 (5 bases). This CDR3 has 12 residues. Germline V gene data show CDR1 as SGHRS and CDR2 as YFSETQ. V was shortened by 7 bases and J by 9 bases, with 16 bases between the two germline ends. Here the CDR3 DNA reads TGCGCCAGCTTAAGCCAGGGCGCGCAAGCTTTCTTT. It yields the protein CASLSQGAQAFF. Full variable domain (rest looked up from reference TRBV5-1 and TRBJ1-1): KAGVTQTPRYLIKTRGQQVTLSCSPISGHRSVSWYQQTPGQGLQFLFEYFSETQRNKGNFPGRFSGRQFSNSRSEMNVSTLELGDSALYLCASLSQGAQAFFGQGTRLTVV.

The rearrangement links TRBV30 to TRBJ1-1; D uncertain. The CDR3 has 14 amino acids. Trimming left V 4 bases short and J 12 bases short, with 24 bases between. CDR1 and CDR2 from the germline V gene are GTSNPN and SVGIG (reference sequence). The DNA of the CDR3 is TGTGCCTGGACCCCCTTCCACTTAGGAGGCGAGACTTTCTTT. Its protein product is CAWTPFHLGGETFF.

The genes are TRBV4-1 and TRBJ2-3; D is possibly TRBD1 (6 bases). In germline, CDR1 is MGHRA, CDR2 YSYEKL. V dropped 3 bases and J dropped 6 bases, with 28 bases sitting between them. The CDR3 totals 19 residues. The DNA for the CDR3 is TGCGCCAGCAGCCACGGGGCGGCATCACTGGGCCCTGGGGGCGATACGCAGTATTTT. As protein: CASSHGAASLGPGGDTQYF.

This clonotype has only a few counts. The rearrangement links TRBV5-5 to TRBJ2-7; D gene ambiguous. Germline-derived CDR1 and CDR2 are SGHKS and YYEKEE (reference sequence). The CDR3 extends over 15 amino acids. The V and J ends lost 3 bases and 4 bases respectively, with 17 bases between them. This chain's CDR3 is CASSWPAGASYEQYF. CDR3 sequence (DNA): TGTGCCAGCAGCTGGCCCGCAGGCGCCTCGTACGAGCAGTACTTC.

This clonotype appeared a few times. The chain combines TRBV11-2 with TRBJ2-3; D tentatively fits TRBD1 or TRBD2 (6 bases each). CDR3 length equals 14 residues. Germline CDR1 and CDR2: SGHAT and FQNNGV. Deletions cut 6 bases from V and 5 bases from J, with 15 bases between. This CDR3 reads CASSLGGALDTQYF. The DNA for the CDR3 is TGTGCCAGCAGTTTGGGGGGCGCATTAGATACGCAGTATTTT.

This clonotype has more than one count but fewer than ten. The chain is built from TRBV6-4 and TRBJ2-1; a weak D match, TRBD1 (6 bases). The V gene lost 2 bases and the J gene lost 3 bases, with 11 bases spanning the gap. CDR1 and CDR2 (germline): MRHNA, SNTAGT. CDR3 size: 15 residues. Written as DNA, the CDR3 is TGTGCCAGCAGTGACAGTAGGACAGACTACAATGAGCAGTTCTTC. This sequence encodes CASSDSRTDYNEQFF.

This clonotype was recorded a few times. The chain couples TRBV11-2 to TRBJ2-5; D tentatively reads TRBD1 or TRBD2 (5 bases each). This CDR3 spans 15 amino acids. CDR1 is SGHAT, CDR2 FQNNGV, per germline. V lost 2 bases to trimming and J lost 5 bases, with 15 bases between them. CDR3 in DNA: TGTGCCAGCAGCTTACGGGACCTTAATCAGGAGACCCAGTACTTC. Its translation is CASSLRDLNQETQYF.

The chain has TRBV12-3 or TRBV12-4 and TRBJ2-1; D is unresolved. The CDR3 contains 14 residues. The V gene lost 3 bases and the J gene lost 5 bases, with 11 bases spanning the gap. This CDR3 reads CASSFDLGDNEQFF. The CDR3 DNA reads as TGTGCCAGCAGTTTCGATTTAGGAGACAATGAGCAGTTCTTC.